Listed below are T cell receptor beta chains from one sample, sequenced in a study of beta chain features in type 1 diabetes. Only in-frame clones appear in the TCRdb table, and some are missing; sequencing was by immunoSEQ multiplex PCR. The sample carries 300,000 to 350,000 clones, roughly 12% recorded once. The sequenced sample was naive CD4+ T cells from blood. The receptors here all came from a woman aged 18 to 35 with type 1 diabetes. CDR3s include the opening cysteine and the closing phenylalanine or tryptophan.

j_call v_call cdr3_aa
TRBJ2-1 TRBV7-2 CASSPRGTSGYNEQFF
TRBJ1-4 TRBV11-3 CASSPGTGGEKLFF
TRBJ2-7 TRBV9 CASSIGTSWSDEQYF
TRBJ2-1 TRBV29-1 CSVERGQGASIDEQFF
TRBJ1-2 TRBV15 CATSRVAGTVNYGYTF
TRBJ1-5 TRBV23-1 CASSQSQGDQNQPQHF
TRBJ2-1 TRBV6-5 CASSYSMESSDNEQFF
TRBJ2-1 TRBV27 CASRLRGHEQFF
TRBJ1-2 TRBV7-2 CASSLYISWGYTF
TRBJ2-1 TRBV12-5 CASGVGSGRNEQFF
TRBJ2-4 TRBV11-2 CASSSARGSGNIQYF
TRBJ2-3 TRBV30 CAWSEFLATTDTQYF
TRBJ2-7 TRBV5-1 CASRPRDRVSYEQYF
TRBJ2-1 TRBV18 CASSPGTSARSSYNEQFF
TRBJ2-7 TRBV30 CAARGTGASEQYF
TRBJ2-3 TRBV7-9 CASSYIWTGEFVADTQYF
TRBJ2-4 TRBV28 CASTLAGVNIQYF
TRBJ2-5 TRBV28 CASSSHDRALQETQYF
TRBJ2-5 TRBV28 CASLTGGWETQYF
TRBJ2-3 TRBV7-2 CASSSRTSGVTDTQYF
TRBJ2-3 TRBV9 CASSLLAGVAQYF
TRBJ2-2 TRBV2 CASKRDYTGELFF